These 23 T cell receptor beta chains were all obtained from the same sample, sequenced in a study of T cells in Graves' hyperthyroidism and ophthalmopathy. Amplification of TCR beta CDR3 regions used RNA as the template. An initial round of RT-PCR targeting the TCR CDR3 relied on the HTBI primer set. TCRdb re-analysed the multiplex PCR reads in MiXCR, keeping a single row per CDR3 protein. Here the sample spans hundreds of thousands of distinct CDR3 sequences, about 15% being singletons. Sequencing used blood. These receptors were obtained from a middle-aged woman with Graves' ophthalmopathy.

This clonotype was observed many times. Written as DNA, the CDR3 is TGCAGTGCCCCCAGGGATACGGCTGAAGCTTTCTTT. This translates into CSAPRDTAEAFF. J is TRBJ1-1 and V is TRBV20-1; D might be TRBD1 (5 bases). CDR1 and CDR2 (germline): DFQATT, SNEGSKA (reference sequence). Trimming removed 6 bases at V and 6 bases at J, with 14 bases between. There are 12 residues in the CDR3.

This clonotype was seen a few times. The V gene is TRBV4-2, the J gene TRBJ1-2, with 7 bases lining up with TRBD1. Germline V gene data show CDR1 as LGHNA and CDR2 as YNFKEQ. CDR3 length equals 15 residues. V was pared by 1 base and J by 4 bases, with 6 bases of the junction left unmatched. CDR3 coding DNA: TGTGCCAGCAGCCAAGTTGGGACAGAAATCTATGGCTACACCTTC. Translated, it gives CASSQVGTEIYGYTF.

This clonotype was recorded at least ten times. The chain employs TRBV30 and TRBJ1-1, with D unresolved. The CDR3 has 15 residues. Trimming took off 0 bases at V and 0 bases at J, with 11 bases between the two ends. Germline V gives CDR1 GTSNPN, CDR2 SVGIG (reference sequence). The CDR3 sequence: CAWSVNEYLNTEAFF. The DNA of the CDR3 is TGTGCCTGGAGTGTTAATGAGTACTTGAACACTGAAGCTTTCTTT.

In this sample, this clonotype turned up many times. This chain uses TRBV12-3 or TRBV12-4 with TRBJ1-5; D uncertain. V lost 4 bases and J 5 bases, leaving 9 bases between the germline ends. The CDR3 runs 13 residues. The CDR3 sequence: CASSSSPHQPQHF. CDR3 coding DNA: TGTGCCAGCAGTTCCAGTCCCCATCAGCCCCAGCATTTT.

This clonotype has at least ten counts. The chain combines TRBV28 with TRBJ1-2; tentative D call: TRBD1 (5 bases). Germline V CDR1 and CDR2: MDHEN, SYDVKM. CDR3 length equals 11 residues. The V end lost 7 bases, the J end lost 8 bases, and 11 bases lay between the germline ends. The CDR3 DNA is TGTGCCAGCAATTCGGGACGGGGCTACACCTTC. Its translation: CASNSGRGYTF.

The chain recombines TRBV4-3 with TRBJ2-7, with D maybe TRBD1 (6 bases). This CDR3 region has 15 residues. Looked up from germline, CDR1 is LGHNA and CDR2 is YSLEER. Trimming took 1 base from V and 4 from J, leaving 14 bases between them. CDR3 nucleotides: TGCGCCAGCAGCCAAGTAATAACAGGGCCTTACGAGCAGTACTTC. Amino acid sequence: CASSQVITGPYEQYF.

The table lists this clonotype with many counts. The chain joins TRBV27 to TRBJ2-5; either TRBD1 or TRBD2 may fit D (5 bases each). Trimming removed 1 base from V and 2 bases from J, with 11 bases in between. The germline CDR1 and CDR2 sequences are MNHEY and SMNVEV (reference sequence). The CDR3 is 15 amino acids. Written as DNA, the CDR3 is TGTGCCAGCAGTTTATGGGGGACCCGACAAGAGACCCAGTACTTC. Translation: CASSLWGTRQETQYF.

This clonotype was recorded many times. The rearrangement joins TRBV20-1 to TRBJ2-7; D remains unclear. Germline V CDR1 and CDR2: DFQATT, SNEGSKA (reference sequence). V lost 6 bases and J lost 2, with 17 bases in between. There are 14 residues in the CDR3. The chain's CDR3 is CSAQRSHTPYEQYF. DNA for the CDR3: TGCAGTGCCCAGAGGAGCCACACCCCCTACGAGCAGTACTTC.

This clonotype was counted ten times or more. The V gene is TRBV7-2, the J gene TRBJ1-3, with TRBD1 identical over 7 bases. The CDR3 is made up of 14 amino acids. The V gene's germline CDR1 is SGHTA and CDR2 FQGNSA. V dropped 5 bases and J dropped 4; count of bases not matched to a gene: 5. CDR3 bases: TGTGCCAGCAGCCAACAGGGGTCCGGAAACACCATATATTTT. Translated: CASSQQGSGNTIYF.

The sample holds a few counts of this clonotype. The chain uses TRBV5-1 and TRBJ2-5; maybe TRBD2 (5 bases). The CDR3 has 13 amino acids. The V end was cut by 4 bases, the J end by 3 bases, with 10 bases between. CDR1 and CDR2 from the germline V gene are SGHRS and YFSETQ. The DNA of the CDR3 is TGCGCCAGCAGCCCCGACTACGAAGAGACCCAGTACTTC. This translates into CASSPDYEETQYF.

This clonotype was observed at least ten times. This chain links TRBV28 with TRBJ1-1; 10 bases are a match to TRBD1. The CDR3 spans 17 residues. After removal of 5 bases from V and 6 bases from J, the junction contained 15 bases not matched to a gene. CDR1 and CDR2 from the germline V gene are MDHEN and SYDVKM. CDR3 DNA: TGTGCCAGCAGTACCCGGGACAGGGGACCCTGGTCTTCTGAAGCTTTCTTT. It specifies CASSTRDRGPWSSEAFF.

This clonotype came up many times. This chain joins TRBV18 and TRBJ2-5; 7 bases match TRBD1. The J segment lost 1 base and the V segment lost 2 bases, leaving 7 bases of the junction unmatched. Germline CDR1 is KGHSH and CDR2 is LQKENI. This CDR3 has 16 residues. The CDR3 sequence: CASSPVRQGAQETQYF. CDR3 DNA sequence: TGTGCCAGCTCACCAGTCCGACAGGGAGCCCAAGAGACCCAGTACTTC.

At least ten counts were recorded for this clonotype. The chain is built from TRBV20-1 and TRBJ1-5; D not resolved. The CDR3 loop spans 14 amino acids. The germline gives CDR1 DFQATT, CDR2 SNEGSKA (reference sequence). V was shortened by 3 bases and J by 5 bases, with 14 bases between the two germline ends. The CDR3 is CSASTQPKDQPQHF. CDR3 in DNA: TGCAGTGCTAGTACCCAACCGAAGGATCAGCCCCAGCATTTT.

This clonotype was found many times. The chain carries TRBV28 and TRBJ1-1; the D gene is possibly TRBD1 (5 bases). The CDR3 covers 15 residues. V lost 4 bases, J lost 2 bases, and 14 bases lay in between. The germline V gene encodes CDR1 MDHEN and CDR2 SYDVKM. The CDR3 sequence is CASSSPGRGNTEAFF. The CDR3 region has the DNA TGTGCCAGCAGTTCCCCTGGGAGGGGTAACACTGAAGCTTTCTTT.

In its sample, this clonotype was seen many times. This chain links TRBV28 with TRBJ2-7; 8 bases agree with TRBD1. This CDR3 is built from 13 residues. Germline CDR1 MDHEN, CDR2 SYDVKM. V trimming: 6 bases; J trimming: 4 bases; junction bases outside the gene matches: 5. CDR3 sequence: CASSRQGWYEQYF. DNA of the CDR3: TGTGCCAGCAGCCGACAGGGGTGGTACGAGCAGTACTTC.

This clonotype was observed at least ten times. The chain employs TRBV7-2 and TRBJ2-7; no clear D. V lost 3 bases and J 5 bases, leaving 11 bases between the germline ends. The CDR3 sequence is 13 residues long. Germline V gene data show CDR1 as SGHTA and CDR2 as FQGNSA. DNA of the CDR3: TGTGCCAGCAGCTTGGAACTCCTCCACGAGCAGTACTTC. It yields the protein CASSLELLHEQYF.

This clonotype was seen ten or more times. The chain couples TRBV6-5 to TRBJ1-1; possibly TRBD1 for D (5 bases). The CDR3 covers 15 residues. Trimming stripped 2 bases from V and 1 base from J, with 11 bases between. Germline CDR1 MNHEY, CDR2 SVGAGI. The CDR3 region is CASSYRDLPNTEAFF. For the CDR3, the DNA is TGTGCCAGCAGTTACAGGGACCTTCCGAACACTGAAGCTTTCTTT.

At least ten counts were recorded for this clonotype. The CDR3, as DNA: TGTGCCAGCAGAAGGGACAATAACCCCTACGAGCAGTACTTC. Protein sequence: CASRRDNNPYEQYF. This chain links TRBV28 with TRBJ2-7; possibly TRBD1 for D (6 bases). V lost 6 bases to trimming and J lost 2 bases, with 14 bases between them. This CDR3 is 14 amino acids long. CDR1 and CDR2 (germline): MDHEN, SYDVKM. Combining the CDR3 with reference TRBV28 and TRBJ2-7 gives the whole variable domain DVKVTQSSRYLVKRTGEKVFLECVQDMDHENMFWYRQDPGLGLRLIYFSYDVKMKEKGDIPEGYSVSREKKERFSLILESASTNQTSMYLCASRRDNNPYEQYFGPGTRLTVT.

In its sample, this clonotype was seen many times. V usage is TRBV6-2 or TRBV6-3 and J usage is TRBJ1-1, with D hard to call. CDR3 length: 14 amino acids. V lost 2 bases, J lost 4 bases, and 11 bases lay in between. Germline values: CDR1 MNHEY, CDR2 SVGEGT. CDR3 sequence (DNA): TGTGCCAGCAGTTACGTACCCGGAAGCACTGAAGCTTTCTTT. This translates into CASSYVPGSTEAFF.

As for this clonotype: The limits of the CDR3 on the DNA are not certain, so only TCRdb's listed CDR3 is given. CDR3: CASSPASAEQYFGQGTIYF. The rearrangement joins TRBV6-2 or TRBV6-3 to TRBJ1-3; the D segment call TRBD1 is taken from the table without a DNA check. Germline CDR1 is MNHEY and CDR2 is SVGEGT. The CDR3 totals 19 residues, both ends included.

In this sample, this clonotype turned up many times. The chain links TRBV2 to TRBJ2-7; 8 nucleotides align to TRBD1. J lost 6 bases, V lost 4 bases, and 8 bases had no gene match. The CDR3 consists of 14 residues. The germline V gene has CDR1 SNHLY and CDR2 FYNNEI. This CDR3 is CASSGQGTSGEQYF. CDR3 nucleotide sequence: TGTGCCAGCAGTGGACAGGGGACTTCGGGCGAGCAGTACTTC.

The chain links TRBV6-5 to TRBJ2-5; 8 nucleotides match TRBD2. The CDR3 is made up of 16 amino acids. The junction had 9 bases not matched to a gene; V was cut back by 2 bases and J by 4 bases. In germline, CDR1 is MNHEY, CDR2 SVGAGI. CDR3 in amino acids: CASSYTRGGLGETQYF. The CDR3 DNA reads TGTGCCAGCAGTTACACACGGGGGGGGTTGGGAGAGACCCAGTACTTC.

This clonotype was recorded a few times. The rearrangement uses TRBV13 and TRBJ1-1, with D possibly TRBD1 on 6 matching bases. CDR1 PRHDT and CDR2 FYEKMQ come from the germline V gene (reference sequence). The CDR3 contains 13 residues. The V and J ends lost 5 bases and 4 bases respectively, with 11 bases between them. DNA of the CDR3: TGTGCCAGCAGCCCGGGACACGGCACTGAAGCTTTCTTT. Translation: CASSPGHGTEAFF.